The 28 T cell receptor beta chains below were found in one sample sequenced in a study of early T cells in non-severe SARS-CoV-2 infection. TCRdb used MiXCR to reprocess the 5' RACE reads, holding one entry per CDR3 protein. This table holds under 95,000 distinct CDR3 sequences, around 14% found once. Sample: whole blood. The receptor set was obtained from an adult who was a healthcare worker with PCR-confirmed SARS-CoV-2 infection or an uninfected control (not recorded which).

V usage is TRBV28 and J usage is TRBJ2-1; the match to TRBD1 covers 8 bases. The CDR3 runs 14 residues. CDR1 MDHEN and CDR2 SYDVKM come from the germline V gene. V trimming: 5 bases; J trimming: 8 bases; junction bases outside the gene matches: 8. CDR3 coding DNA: TGTGCCAGCAGTGGGGGACAGGCTTTCGATGAGCAGTTCTTC. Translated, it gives CASSGGQAFDEQFF. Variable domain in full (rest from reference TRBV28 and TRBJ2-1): DVKVTQSSRYLVKRTGEKVFLECVQDMDHENMFWYRQDPGLGLRLIYFSYDVKMKEKGDIPEGYSVSREKKERFSLILESASTNQTSMYLCASSGGQAFDEQFFGPGTRLTVL.

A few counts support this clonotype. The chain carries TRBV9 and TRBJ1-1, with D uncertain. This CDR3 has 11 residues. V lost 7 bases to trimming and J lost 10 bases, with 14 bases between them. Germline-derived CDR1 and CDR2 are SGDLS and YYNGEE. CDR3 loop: CASCLGLGAFF. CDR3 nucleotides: TGTGCCAGCTGCCTGGGCCTAGGAGCTTTCTTT. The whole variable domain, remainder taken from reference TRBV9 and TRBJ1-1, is DSGVTQTPKHLITATGQRVTLRCSPRSGDLSVYWYQQSLDQGLQFLIQYYNGEERAKGNILERFSAQQFPDLHSELNLSSLELGDSALYFCASCLGLGAFFGQGTRLTVV.

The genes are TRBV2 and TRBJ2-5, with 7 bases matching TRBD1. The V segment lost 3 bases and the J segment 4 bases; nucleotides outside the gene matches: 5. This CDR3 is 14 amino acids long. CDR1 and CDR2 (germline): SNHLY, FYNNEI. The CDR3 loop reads CASSDRTGGETQYF. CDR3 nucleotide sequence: TGTGCCAGCAGTGACCGGACAGGAGGAGAGACCCAGTACTTC.

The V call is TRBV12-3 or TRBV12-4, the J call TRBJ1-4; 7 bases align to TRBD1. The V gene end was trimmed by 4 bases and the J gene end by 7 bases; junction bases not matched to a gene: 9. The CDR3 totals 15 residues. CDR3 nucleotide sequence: TGTGCCAGCAGTTATCTACAGGGGTTAGGTGAAAAACTGTTTTTT. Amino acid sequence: CASSYLQGLGEKLFF.

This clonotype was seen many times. This chain's CDR3 is CASSDNSGANVLTF. The DNA for the CDR3 is TGTGCCAGCAGTGACAACTCTGGGGCCAACGTCCTGACTTTC. The chain has TRBV6-2 or TRBV6-3 and TRBJ2-6; the D is unclear. The CDR3 spans 14 residues. The germline V gene has CDR1 MNHEY and CDR2 SVGEGT. Trimming pared 5 bases from V and 0 bases from J, leaving 5 bases between.

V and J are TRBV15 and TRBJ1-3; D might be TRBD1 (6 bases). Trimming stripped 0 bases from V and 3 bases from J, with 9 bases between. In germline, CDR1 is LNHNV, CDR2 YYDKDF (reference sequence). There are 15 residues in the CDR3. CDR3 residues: CATSRDSGVGNTIYF. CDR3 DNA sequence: TGTGCCACCAGCAGAGATTCAGGGGTTGGAAACACCATATATTTT.

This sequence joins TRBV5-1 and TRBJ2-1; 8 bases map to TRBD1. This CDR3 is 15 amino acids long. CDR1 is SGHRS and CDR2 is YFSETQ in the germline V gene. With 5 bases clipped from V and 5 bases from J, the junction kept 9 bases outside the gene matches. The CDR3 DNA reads TGCGCCAGCAGTCAAGGGACAGGCGGAGACAATGAGCAGTTCTTC. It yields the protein CASSQGTGGDNEQFF.

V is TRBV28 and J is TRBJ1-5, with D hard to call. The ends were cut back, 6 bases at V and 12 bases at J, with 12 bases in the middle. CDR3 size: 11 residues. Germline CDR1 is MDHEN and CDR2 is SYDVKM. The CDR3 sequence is CASRGPYGQHF. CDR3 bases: TGTGCCAGCAGGGGCCCGTATGGCCAGCATTTT.

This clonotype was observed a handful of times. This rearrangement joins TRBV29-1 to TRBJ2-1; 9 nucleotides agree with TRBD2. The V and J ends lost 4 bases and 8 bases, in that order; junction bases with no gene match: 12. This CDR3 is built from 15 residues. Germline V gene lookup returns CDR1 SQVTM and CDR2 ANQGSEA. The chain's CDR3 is CSVALAGGPFDEQFF. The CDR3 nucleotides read TGCAGCGTTGCGCTGGCGGGAGGGCCCTTTGATGAGCAGTTCTTC.

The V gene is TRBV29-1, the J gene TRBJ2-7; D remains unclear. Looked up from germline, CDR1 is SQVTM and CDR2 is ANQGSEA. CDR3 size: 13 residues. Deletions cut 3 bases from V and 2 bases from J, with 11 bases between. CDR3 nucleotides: TGCAGCGTTGAGGACGGCTTTCCCTACGAGCAGTACTTC. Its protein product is CSVEDGFPYEQYF.

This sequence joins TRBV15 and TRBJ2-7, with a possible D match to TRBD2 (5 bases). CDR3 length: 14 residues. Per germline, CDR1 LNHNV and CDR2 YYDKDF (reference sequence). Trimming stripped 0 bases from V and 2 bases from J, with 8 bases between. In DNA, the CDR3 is TGTGCCACCAGCAGAGATCGAGGGCCCTACGAGCAGTACTTC. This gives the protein CATSRDRGPYEQYF.

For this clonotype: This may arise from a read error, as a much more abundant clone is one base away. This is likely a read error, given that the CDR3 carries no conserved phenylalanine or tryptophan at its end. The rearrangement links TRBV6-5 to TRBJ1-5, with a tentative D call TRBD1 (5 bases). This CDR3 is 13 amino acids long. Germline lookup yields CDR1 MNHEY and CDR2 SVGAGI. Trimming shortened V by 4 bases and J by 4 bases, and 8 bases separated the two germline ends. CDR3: CASSFAGNQPQHY. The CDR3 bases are TGTGCCAGCAGTTTTGCAGGGAATCAGCCCCAGCATTAT.

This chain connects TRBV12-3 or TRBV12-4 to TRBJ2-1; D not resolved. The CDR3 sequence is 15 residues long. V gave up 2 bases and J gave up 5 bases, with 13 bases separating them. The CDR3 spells CASSLSNFLNNEQFF. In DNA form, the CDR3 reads TGTGCCAGCAGTTTATCTAACTTCCTAAACAATGAGCAGTTCTTC.

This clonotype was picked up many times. This chain's CDR3 is CASSTEIYSNQPQHF. CDR3 sequence (DNA): TGTGCCAGCAGCACCGAAATCTACAGCAATCAGCCCCAGCATTTT. V gene TRBV12-3 or TRBV12-4 combines with J gene TRBJ1-5; no firm D call. This CDR3 contains 15 residues. The germline V and J ends were trimmed by 6 bases and 1 base, with 13 bases remaining between them.

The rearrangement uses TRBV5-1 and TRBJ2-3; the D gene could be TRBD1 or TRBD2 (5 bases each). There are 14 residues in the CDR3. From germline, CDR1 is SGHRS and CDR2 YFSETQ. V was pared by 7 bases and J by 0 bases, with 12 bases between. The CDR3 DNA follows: TGCGCCAGCTCTGGGACGACAAGCACAGATACGCAGTATTTT. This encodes CASSGTTSTDTQYF.

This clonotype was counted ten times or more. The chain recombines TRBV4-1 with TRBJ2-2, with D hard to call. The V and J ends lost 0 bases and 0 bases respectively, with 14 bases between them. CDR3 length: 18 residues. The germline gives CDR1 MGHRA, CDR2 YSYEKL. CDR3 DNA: TGCGCCAGCAGCCAAGATCCTCCTGAGACGGCGAACACCGGGGAGCTGTTTTTT. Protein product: CASSQDPPETANTGELFF.

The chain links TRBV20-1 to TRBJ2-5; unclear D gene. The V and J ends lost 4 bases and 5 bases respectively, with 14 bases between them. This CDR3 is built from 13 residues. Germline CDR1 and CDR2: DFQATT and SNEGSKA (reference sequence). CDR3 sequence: CSAKRSPRETQYF. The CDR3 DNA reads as TGCAGTGCTAAACGCTCACCCCGGGAGACCCAGTACTTC.

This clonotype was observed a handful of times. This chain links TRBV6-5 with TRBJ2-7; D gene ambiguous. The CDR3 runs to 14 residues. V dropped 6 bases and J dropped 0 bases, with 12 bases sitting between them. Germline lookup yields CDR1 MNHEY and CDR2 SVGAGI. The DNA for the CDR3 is TGTGCCAGCAGCCCTTCGCCTAACTCCTACGAGCAGTACTTC. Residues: CASSPSPNSYEQYF.

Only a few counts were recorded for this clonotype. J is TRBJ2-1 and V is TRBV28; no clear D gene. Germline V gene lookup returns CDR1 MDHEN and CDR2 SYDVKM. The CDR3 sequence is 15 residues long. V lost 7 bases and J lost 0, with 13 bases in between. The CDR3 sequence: CASTFSLSSYNEQFF. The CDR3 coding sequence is TGTGCCAGCACCTTCTCATTGAGCTCCTACAATGAGCAGTTCTTC.

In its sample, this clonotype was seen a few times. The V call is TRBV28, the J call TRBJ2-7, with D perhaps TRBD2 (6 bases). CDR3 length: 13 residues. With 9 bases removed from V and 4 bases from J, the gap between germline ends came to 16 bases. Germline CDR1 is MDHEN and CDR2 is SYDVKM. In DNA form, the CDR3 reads TGTGCCAGTCTTGGGAGGACGTCGTACGAGCAGTACTTC. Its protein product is CASLGRTSYEQYF.

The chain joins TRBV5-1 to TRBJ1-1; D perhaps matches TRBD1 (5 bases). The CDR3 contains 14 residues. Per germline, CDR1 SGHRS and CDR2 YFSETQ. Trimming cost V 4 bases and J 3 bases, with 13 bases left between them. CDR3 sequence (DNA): TGCGCCAGCAGCCCCTGGCCCAGGGACACTGAAGCTTTCTTT. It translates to CASSPWPRDTEAFF.

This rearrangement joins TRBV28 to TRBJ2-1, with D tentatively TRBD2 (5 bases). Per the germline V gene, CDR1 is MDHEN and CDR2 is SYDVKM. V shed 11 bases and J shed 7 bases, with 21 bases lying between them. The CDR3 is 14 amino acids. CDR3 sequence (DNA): TGTGCCTGTCAACCGGCCCCACCGGGGAATGAGCAGTTCTTC. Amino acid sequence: CACQPAPPGNEQFF.

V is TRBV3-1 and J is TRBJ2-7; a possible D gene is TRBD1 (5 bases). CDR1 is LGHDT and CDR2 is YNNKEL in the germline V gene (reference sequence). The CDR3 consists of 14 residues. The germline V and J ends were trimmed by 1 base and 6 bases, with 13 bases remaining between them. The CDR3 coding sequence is TGTGCCAGCAGCCAAGGGTCGCCGACAGCCGAGCAGTACTTC. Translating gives CASSQGSPTAEQYF.

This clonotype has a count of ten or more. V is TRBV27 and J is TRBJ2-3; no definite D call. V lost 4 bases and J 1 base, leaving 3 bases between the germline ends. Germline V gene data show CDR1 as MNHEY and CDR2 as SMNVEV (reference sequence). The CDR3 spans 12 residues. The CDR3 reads CASSSRTDTQYF. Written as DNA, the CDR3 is TGTGCCAGCAGTTCCCGCACAGATACGCAGTATTTT.

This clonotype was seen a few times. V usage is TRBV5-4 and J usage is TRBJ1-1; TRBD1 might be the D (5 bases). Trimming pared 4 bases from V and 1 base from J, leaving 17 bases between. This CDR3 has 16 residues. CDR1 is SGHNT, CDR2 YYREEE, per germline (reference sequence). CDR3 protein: CASSSQPSGANTEAFF. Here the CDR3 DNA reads TGTGCCAGCAGCAGCCAACCTAGTGGGGCGAACACTGAAGCTTTCTTT.

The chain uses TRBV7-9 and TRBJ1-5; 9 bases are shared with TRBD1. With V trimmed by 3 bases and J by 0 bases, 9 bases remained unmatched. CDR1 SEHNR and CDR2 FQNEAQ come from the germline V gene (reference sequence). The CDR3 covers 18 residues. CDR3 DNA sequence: TGTGCCAGCAGCTTGGGACAGGGCAACTTGGATAGCAATCAGCCCCAGCATTTT. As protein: CASSLGQGNLDSNQPQHF.

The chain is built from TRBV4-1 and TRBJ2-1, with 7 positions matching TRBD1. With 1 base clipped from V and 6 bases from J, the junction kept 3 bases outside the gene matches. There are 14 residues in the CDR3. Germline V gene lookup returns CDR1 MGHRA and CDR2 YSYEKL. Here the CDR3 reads CASSQARDSNEQFF. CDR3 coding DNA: TGCGCCAGCAGCCAAGCCCGGGACAGCAATGAGCAGTTCTTC.

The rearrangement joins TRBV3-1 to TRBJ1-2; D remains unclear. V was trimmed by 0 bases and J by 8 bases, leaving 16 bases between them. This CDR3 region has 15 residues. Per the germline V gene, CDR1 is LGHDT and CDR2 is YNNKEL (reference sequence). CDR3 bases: TGTGCCAGCAGCCAAGATCGGGTCTCGCTACGGGGCTACACCTTC. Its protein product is CASSQDRVSLRGYTF.